At least ten counts were recorded for the clone carrying this T cell receptor beta chain. The sequence runs out 3 residues before the end of the CDR3; the remainder is reconstructed from the germline J gene. This CDR3 has 14 residues. The germline CDR1 and CDR2 sequences are MNHEY and SVGEGT. V was clipped by 5 bases and J by 1 base, with 11 bases between them. The entry originates in a study of T cell clonality in common variable immunodeficiency. Sequencing used immunoSEQ multiplex PCR; TCRdb keeps in-frame clones, though not all of them. Altogether fewer than 50,000 clones were found in the sample, and no singletons occur. Most patients and controls had Caucasian heritage. Heparinized whole blood, about 5 to 9 ml, came from each donor.

Specimen: peripheral blood mononuclear cells. The V and J genes are TRBV6-2 or TRBV6-3 and TRBJ1-2, with D possibly being TRBD1 (6 bases). This TCR came from a person aged 18 to 70 in good health. CDR3 loop: CASSNRTVNYGYTF. The CDR3 DNA, read in part, is TGTGCCAGCAGTAACAGGACAGTTAACTATGGC.